The present T cell receptor (beta chain) was sequenced within a study of shared clonotypes between healthy human individuals. Details on this clone: Other DNA sequences from this sample encode an identical CDR3 as well.

Clones were sequenced by immunoSEQ multiplex PCR, and TCRdb holds only the in-frame ones, with some missing. The sample yields some 2 million clones, just under 95% seen once. Naive CD8 cells, CD45RO-negative and positively selected for CCR7, excluded terminally differentiated effector memory CD45RA+ cells. Specimen: naive CD8+ T cells sorted from blood. This TCR was sampled from a young man in good health.

The CDR3 DNA is TGTGCCAGCAGCTTAGGGACTAGCGGACCCTACGAGCAGTACTTC. Translated: CASSLGTSGPYEQYF. V gene TRBV7-9 combines with J gene TRBJ2-7; 10 bases fit TRBD2. J gave up 2 bases and V 1 base, and 2 bases lay outside the gene matches. The CDR3 is made up of 15 amino acids. Per germline, CDR1 SEHNR and CDR2 FQNEAQ (reference sequence).